This passage covers 26 T cell receptor beta chains from one sample sequenced in a study of CD8 T cells in ankylosing spondylitis. TCRdb re-called the 5' RACE reads through MiXCR, storing one row per CDR3 protein. The sample shows approximately 350,000 distinct CDR3 sequences, roughly 14% of them seen only once. Sequenced sample: blood, either unsorted or a sorted T cell fraction (not recorded which). These receptors all stem from a male donor with ankylosing spondylitis or in good health (not recorded which).

The chain recombines TRBV5-6 with TRBJ1-1, with TRBD1 identical over 7 bases. Looked up from germline, CDR1 is SGHDT and CDR2 is YYEEEE. The CDR3 has 16 residues. V lost 3 bases and J lost 0; bases outside the gene matches: 8. For the CDR3, the DNA is TGTGCCAGCAGCTCACCAAGGGGACAGATGAACACTGAAGCTTTCTTT. Amino acid sequence: CASSSPRGQMNTEAFF.

This clonotype was recorded a few times. The V gene is TRBV6-1, the J gene TRBJ1-1; maybe TRBD1 (5 bases). The CDR3 is made up of 14 amino acids. Trimming pared 2 bases from V and 2 bases from J, leaving 9 bases between. CDR1 is MNHNS and CDR2 is SASEGT in the germline V gene. CDR3 region: CASSERGINTEAFF. In nucleotides, the CDR3 is TGTGCCAGCAGTGAAAGGGGAATTAACACTGAAGCTTTCTTT.

This clonotype was seen at least ten times. An end of the junction does not agree with germline; a read error may underlie this. The rearrangement joins TRBV12-3 or TRBV12-4 to TRBJ1-1; D is unresolved. The CDR3 consists of 14 residues. The CDR3 loop is CASSLEISDGSGYF. DNA for the CDR3: TGTGCCAGCAGTTTAGAAATCTCTGATGGATCCGGGTATTTC.

The sample holds a few counts of this clonotype. This sequence joins TRBV7-8 and TRBJ1-2, with TRBD1 as a possible D gene (6 bases). Looked up from germline, CDR1 is SGHVS and CDR2 is FQNEAQ. There are 13 residues in the CDR3. The V end was cut by 3 bases, the J end by 6 bases, with 11 bases between. The CDR3 DNA is TGTGCCAGCAGCTTGGAGGCAGGGGATGGCTACACCTTC. Amino acids: CASSLEAGDGYTF.

Many counts were recorded for this clonotype. The CDR3 bases are TGTGCCAGTTCAGTCATCCAGGGCGGGAATGAGCAGTTCTTC. Translated, it gives CASSVIQGGNEQFF. The J gene is TRBJ2-1, the V gene TRBV10-3, with D perhaps matching TRBD1 or TRBD2 (5 bases each). Germline CDR1 reads ENHRY; CDR2 reads SYGVKD. V lost 10 bases and J lost 7, with 20 bases in between. The CDR3 runs to 14 residues.

The chain is built from TRBV7-2 and TRBJ1-5; no clear D. The CDR3 consists of 15 residues. The V end was cut by 1 base, the J end by 1 base, with 8 bases between. Germline assignment: CDR1 SGHTA and CDR2 FQGNSA. The CDR3 sequence is CASSLGLWSNQPQHF. CDR3 DNA sequence: TGTGCCAGCAGCTTAGGACTGTGGAGCAATCAGCCCCAGCATTTT.

This clonotype was detected many times. The V call is TRBV5-1, the J call TRBJ1-6; unclear D gene. CDR1 and CDR2 (germline): SGHRS, YFSETQ. Trimming removed 1 base at V and 9 bases at J, with 8 bases between. CDR3 length equals 13 residues. The CDR3 loop is CASSLLQTSPLHF. CDR3 sequence (DNA): TGCGCCAGCAGCTTGCTACAGACTTCACCCCTCCACTTT.

This chain joins TRBV7-8 and TRBJ1-2; the D is unclear. The CDR3 is 16 residues long. Germline loops: CDR1 SGHVS, CDR2 FQNEAQ. V gave up 1 base and J gave up 7 bases, with 19 bases separating them. CDR3 amino acids: CASSLGVRASSGGYTF. As DNA, the CDR3 is TGTGCCAGCAGCTTAGGGGTCCGGGCCTCCTCGGGTGGCTACACCTTC.

The chain couples TRBV3-1 to TRBJ2-5; the D is unclear. Per the germline V gene, CDR1 is LGHDT and CDR2 is YNNKEL (reference sequence). The CDR3 consists of 13 residues. The ends were cut back, 5 bases at V and 2 bases at J, with 9 bases in the middle. The CDR3 DNA is TGTGCCAGCAGCTCCTTGTCGCAAGAGACCCAGTACTTC. Translated: CASSSLSQETQYF.

This chain links TRBV7-9 with TRBJ1-3; 7 bases agree with TRBD1. Per germline, CDR1 SEHNR and CDR2 FQNEAQ (reference sequence). V lost 5 bases and J lost 4; bases outside the gene matches: 8. The CDR3 runs 15 residues. DNA of the CDR3: TGTGCCAGCAGCGAGACAGGGAAGTCGGGAAACACCATATATTTT. Protein product: CASSETGKSGNTIYF.

The rearrangement links TRBV29-1 to TRBJ2-1, with 10 bases fitting TRBD1. Looked up from germline, CDR1 is SQVTM and CDR2 is ANQGSEA. J lost 8 bases, V lost 6 bases, and 13 bases had no gene match. The length of the CDR3 is 15 residues. CDR3 in DNA: TGCAGCGTGGCCTCCGGGACAGGGGTTCGCGATGAGCAGTTCTTC. Protein: CSVASGTGVRDEQFF.

This chain joins TRBV12-3 or TRBV12-4 and TRBJ2-3, with 8 bases that match TRBD2. The CDR3 contains 15 residues. Unmatched junction bases numbered 4, after V lost 5 bases and J lost 0 bases. CDR3 amino acids: CASSPRLASTDTQYF. The CDR3 region has the DNA TGTGCCAGCAGTCCGCGACTAGCGAGCACAGATACGCAGTATTTT.

The chain employs TRBV7-9 and TRBJ1-4, with TRBD1 as a possible D gene (6 bases). V was cut by 5 bases and J by 7 bases, with 17 bases left in between. The V gene's germline CDR1 is SEHNR and CDR2 FQNEAQ (reference sequence). This CDR3 has 15 amino acids. CDR3 residues: CASSPPGARGEKLFF. In DNA, the CDR3 is TGTGCCAGCAGCCCCCCAGGGGCCAGGGGTGAAAAACTGTTTTTT. Complete variable domain (other parts from reference TRBV7-9 and TRBJ1-4): DTGVSQNPRHKITKRGQNVTFRCDPISEHNRLYWYRQTLGQGPEFLTYFQNEAQLEKSRLLSDRFSAERPKGSFSTLEIQRTEQGDSAMYLCASSPPGARGEKLFFGSGTQLSVL.

The chain couples TRBV27 to TRBJ2-3, with 7 bases that match TRBD2. CDR1 MNHEY and CDR2 SMNVEV come from the germline V gene (reference sequence). With 7 bases clipped from V and 3 bases from J, the junction kept 10 bases outside the gene matches. The CDR3 extends over 15 amino acids. CDR3 in amino acids: CASTPMGGSTDTQYF. In DNA form, the CDR3 reads TGTGCCAGCACCCCTATGGGGGGGAGTACAGATACGCAGTATTTT.

The chain employs TRBV5-6 and TRBJ2-5; TRBD2 aligns across 11 bases. CDR3 length equals 17 residues. V lost 0 bases, J lost 4 bases, and 8 bases stayed unmatched. Per germline, CDR1 SGHDT and CDR2 YYEEEE. CDR3 region: CASSLGLAGTSRETQYF. DNA for the CDR3: TGTGCCAGCAGCTTGGGACTAGCGGGAACCTCCAGAGAGACCCAGTACTTC. The full variable domain, with the rest looked up from reference TRBV5-6 and TRBJ2-5, is DAGVTQSPTHLIKTRGQQVTLRCSPKSGHDTVSWYQQALGQGPQFIFQYYEEEERQRGNFPDRFSGHQFPNYSSELNVNALLLGDSALYLCASSLGLAGTSRETQYFGPGTRLLVL.

J is TRBJ2-4 and V is TRBV27; the match to TRBD1 covers 9 bases. Germline values: CDR1 MNHEY, CDR2 SMNVEV (reference sequence). The CDR3 is 13 residues long. The J segment lost 6 bases and the V segment lost 9 bases, leaving 6 bases of the junction unmatched. The CDR3, as DNA: TGTGCCAGTCAAGGACAGGGGAGAAACATTCAGTACTTC. Amino acid sequence: CASQGQGRNIQYF.

This clonotype was recorded many times. This chain uses TRBV7-2 with TRBJ2-4; 9 bases agree with TRBD2. Germline V gene data show CDR1 as SGHTA and CDR2 as FQGNSA. This CDR3 contains 14 residues. The trim removed 1 base at V and 5 bases at J, leaving 0 bases unmatched. CDR3 loop: CASSLGLAENIQYF. In DNA, the CDR3 is TGTGCCAGCAGCTTAGGACTAGCGGAAAACATTCAGTACTTC.

This chain uses TRBV5-1 with TRBJ2-3; 8 bases are shared with TRBD1. This CDR3 has 18 residues. The ends lost 3 bases at V and 2 bases at J; junction bases unmatched: 14. Germline assignment: CDR1 SGHRS and CDR2 YFSETQ. CDR3 region: CASSSGQGRGVATDTQYF. Here the CDR3 DNA reads TGCGCCAGCAGCTCCGGACAGGGCCGAGGTGTTGCCACAGATACGCAGTATTTT.

The chain joins TRBV4-2 to TRBJ1-2; D ambiguous. V dropped 1 base and J dropped 4 bases, with 10 bases sitting between them. Germline loops: CDR1 LGHNA, CDR2 YNFKEQ. CDR3 length equals 14 residues. The CDR3 DNA reads TGTGCCAGCAGCCAAGGGCGGGAGGTCTATGGCTACACCTTC. Its translation is CASSQGREVYGYTF.

The chain joins TRBV3-1 to TRBJ2-4, with TRBD1 as a possible D gene (5 bases). The length of the CDR3 is 15 residues. V was trimmed by 2 bases and J by 0 bases, leaving 8 bases between them. Germline CDR1 LGHDT, CDR2 YNNKEL (reference sequence). CDR3 protein: CASSQQGLAKNIQYF. In DNA, the CDR3 is TGTGCCAGCAGCCAACAGGGCCTAGCCAAAAACATTCAGTACTTC.

This clonotype was counted at least ten times. The chain carries TRBV4-1 and TRBJ1-1; no reliable D call. Trimming pared 0 bases from V and 1 base from J, leaving 6 bases between. Per the germline V gene, CDR1 is MGHRA and CDR2 is YSYEKL. This CDR3 region has 14 residues. The CDR3 nucleotides read TGCGCCAGCAGCCAAGAGACAAGGAACACTGAAGCTTTCTTT. Its protein product is CASSQETRNTEAFF.

This clonotype came up a few times. V and J are TRBV5-1 and TRBJ2-2, with 9 bases lining up with TRBD1. This CDR3 is built from 15 residues. Germline V gene sequence: CDR1 SGHRS, CDR2 YFSETQ. V lost 1 base to trimming and J lost 6 bases; unmatched junction nucleotides: 4. The CDR3 loop reads CASSLQGQGSGELFF. The CDR3 coding sequence is TGCGCCAGCAGCTTGCAGGGACAGGGCTCCGGGGAGCTGTTTTTT. Supplemented by reference TRBV5-1 and TRBJ2-2, the full variable domain reads KAGVTQTPRYLIKTRGQQVTLSCSPISGHRSVSWYQQTPGQGLQFLFEYFSETQRNKGNFPGRFSGRQFSNSRSEMNVSTLELGDSALYLCASSLQGQGSGELFFGEGSRLTVL.

J is TRBJ2-3 and V is TRBV12-3 or TRBV12-4; D not resolved. Trimming stripped 5 bases from V and 2 bases from J, with 14 bases between. The CDR3 is 15 residues long. The CDR3 here is CASSRRNTATDTQYF. In DNA form, the CDR3 reads TGTGCCAGCAGTCGACGCAATACAGCCACAGATACGCAGTATTTT.

This clonotype occurred a few times. This chain joins TRBV7-9 and TRBJ2-4; D is uncertain. The CDR3 consists of 17 residues. The V end was cut by 3 bases, the J end by 2 bases, with 17 bases between. Germline V gene lookup returns CDR1 SEHNR and CDR2 FQNEAQ (reference sequence). The CDR3 DNA sequence: TGTGCCAGCAGCTTTCAGTGGCCTAGTACCCCCAAAAACATTCAGTACTTC. This sequence encodes CASSFQWPSTPKNIQYF.

The rearrangement uses TRBV5-1 and TRBJ2-7; D possibly corresponds to TRBD1 (5 bases). The V gene's germline CDR1 is SGHRS and CDR2 YFSETQ. The CDR3 is 13 amino acids. V was trimmed by 4 bases and J by 5 bases, leaving 13 bases between them. The CDR3 is CASSARAVDEQYF. As DNA, the CDR3 is TGCGCCAGCAGCGCCAGGGCAGTGGACGAGCAGTACTTC.

The V gene is TRBV11-3, the J gene TRBJ1-3; a weak D match, TRBD1 (5 bases). From germline, CDR1 is SGHNT and CDR2 YENEEA. V lost 3 bases and J 8 bases, leaving 11 bases between the germline ends. This CDR3 is built from 13 residues. DNA of the CDR3: TGTGCCAGCAGCTTCGTCGGGGGGGACACCATATATTTT. This codes for CASSFVGGDTIYF.